This TCR beta chain was profiled in a study of cytomegalovirus exposure and HLA in healthy donors listed by TCRdb under 2017. Background for the entire study: According to an earlier analysis of around 600 of the donors, some 170 million T cells yielded 120 million or so unique TCR beta sequences and about 300 Gb of sequence data. An early release covering about 600 HLA-typed donors comprised 250 to 350 gigabases of sequencing data and 65 million to 100 million unique TCR sequences. The genetic ancestry cluster associated with self-reported Caucasian donors included 80% to 90% of the roughly 400 genotyped donors. The study aimed to test whether signatures of past pathogen exposure could be identified by cataloging public T cell receptors. Using immunosequencing, the study profiled T cell repertoires from around 670 subjects and related those repertoires to cytomegalovirus serostatus. Along with the approximately 620-subject first cohort, a separate validation cohort of more than 90 different subjects was used. To predict cytomegalovirus infection status, the study brought together high-throughput TCR immunosequencing, statistical association of individual TCRs with disease status, and machine learning. In a later analysis, previously published TCR beta repertoires from 666 donors were re-analyzed and high-resolution HLA genotyping was added so that TCR occurrence patterns could be studied. The later analysis used no new phenotypic data to find candidate immune exposures, relying instead on TCR beta sequences and their occurrence across donors. In an earlier analysis of 550 to 700 of the donors, high-throughput TCR beta sequencing was used to judge whether each TCR beta V gene segment behaved as functional or pseudogenic. Donor age, sex, ethnicity and CMV serostatus were compiled together with the repertoire data. In a later genetic analysis, genome-wide SNP genotypes for about 55% of the 666 donors were used, and that subset was treated as a discovery cohort. All discovery cohort repertoires had been generated using a single sequencing platform. HLA typing included class I and class II loci at four-digit resolution. Typing coverage differed by locus: A, B, C, DRB1 and DQB1 were typed in about 629-640 donors, DQA1 in about 560, DPA1 in over 600, and DPB1 in 450 to 480. Several DR-DQ haplotypes were treated as single units for association and clustering because of strong linkage in the cohort. On average, 235,054 unique TCR beta nucleotide sequences were sequenced per donor among more than 350 genotyped donors of the cohort, with roughly a sixth of those sequences being non-productive.

Libraries came from the immunoSEQ multiplex PCR assay. For the multiplex PCR, a mixture combining 60 forward primers for TCR Vbeta segments and 13 reverse primers for TCR Jbeta segments was used. Amplification of the CDR3 region of rearranged TCR beta genes was performed with a multiplex PCR assay on genomic DNA. Amplified TCR beta libraries were sequenced as 87-base-pair reads on the Illumina HiSeq System. From the authors' description of their analysis: A later analysis counted about 76 million unique TCR beta chains across the approximately 700 repertoires, and 9 million to 14 million of these chains were shared by at least two donors. To remove PCR and sequencing errors, raw reads were error-corrected and collapsed into unique sequences using a nearest-neighbor algorithm that merged closely related sequences. Alignment of CDR3 sequences to IMGT reference sequences was used to assign V, D and J gene segments. Each retained sequence needed at least a six-nucleotide match to both a V gene segment and a J gene segment. A rearrangement was called productive if the CDR3 had no stop codons and remained in frame with V and J, and every other rearrangement was called non-productive. CDR3 was defined according to IMGT convention as the region running from the second conserved V-encoded cysteine to the conserved J-encoded phenylalanine. The earlier analysis of roughly 590 of the donors excluded sequences that lacked an unambiguous match to a single V gene segment. An earlier analysis of fewer than 750 of the donors classified V segments as functional when productive rearrangements were above 56.7% and as segregating when the standard deviation between donors was above 5%. A statistical classification framework was developed to diagnose cytomegalovirus status using the catalog of TCR beta chain sequences. In a later analysis, TCR nucleotide sequences were compared against IMGT/GENE-DB human TR gene sequences so that V and J genes could be assigned. Using the TCRdist pipeline, a later analysis assigned CDR3 sequences along with most-parsimonious VDJ recombination scenarios. In a later analysis, each TCR beta chain was defined by its CDR3 amino acid sequence together with its V-gene family, and reads without a unique V-gene family were excluded. To address suspected cross-contamination and a sequencing artifact, a later analysis removed approximately 590 highly shared, low-generation-probability nucleotide sequences. For each public chain, a later analysis derived a clonal expansion index from normalized ranks of inferred template counts within each repertoire. In a later analysis, generation probabilities were computed using a VDJ recombination model fitted to out-of-frame rearrangements, and the results were checked against IGoR. In a later analysis, TCR-TCR, TCR-HLA and TCR-CMV co-occurrence was scored with hypergeometric tests, and a repertoire-size bias correction was applied to TCR pairs. A later analysis estimated false discovery rates by permuting HLA or CMV assignments 20 times. A later analysis grouped co-occurring TCRs with DBSCAN, adding TCRdist sequence similarity when clustering within HLA-allele-positive subsets. Repertoires with fewer than 30,000 or more than 120,000 public chains were left out of co-occurrence clustering, as were five repertoires with anomalous nucleotide sharing. What TCRdb holds here is the immuneACCESS table cut down to in-frame rearrangements. Part of the clones is not present; checked against another copy, under half of the missing clones reflect an unresolved V gene, and the others are unexplained. V and J calls and clone size follow that table, whereas D and trimming were derived from the DNA. Counted in this sample were more than 150,000 clones; roughly 88% of them appeared once. The ten most abundant clones make up approximately 8.5% of the sample.

On this clone: No cognate antigen has been identified for it. Base qualities are missing; no much larger clone stands one base away.

In total, fewer than 750 healthy bone marrow donors made up the cohort. All cohort members were sampled while nominally healthy, although unrecorded immune exposures were likely present. The donor was CMV seropositive and belonged to the group of more than 250 seropositive cohort members. A peripheral blood sample was provided by each donor, and peripheral blood mononuclear cells were used for TCR beta sequencing. Genomic DNA was extracted from the blood cell samples with the Qiagen DNeasy Blood Extraction Kit. What the authors observed across the whole study: According to the authors, the approach could potentially be generalized to other disease states and immunological phenotypes. Because some donors lacked HLA typing at each locus, the association tests relied only on the typed subset. In a later genetic analysis, fewer N-insertions in productive TCRs were reported among donors in an Asian-associated ancestry cluster than the roughly 700-donor mean. The classifier was reported to diagnose cytomegalovirus status with high specificity and sensitivity in both the original cohort and the validation cohort. The study gave a list of more than 150 TCR beta chains associated with cytomegalovirus. Because counts were too low, 15 to 20 rarely observed V segments, including chromosome 9 orphons, were excluded from the earlier analysis of 587 of the donors. V-gene and J-gene trimming of TCR beta chains was associated with a missense DCLRE1C variant in a later genetic analysis, and the association was replicated in an independent cohort. In an earlier analysis of 587 of the donors, most TCR beta V segments appeared in productive rearrangements about 87% or about 30% of the time, broadly matching IMGT annotations. In this cohort, only TCR beta chains were sequenced, and detectable features were limited by the absence of alpha or paired-chain data. When HLA alleles, especially DR and DQ, strongly co-occurred, attributing TCR associations to individual alleles was difficult. CMV serostatus was the only immune exposure information available for the cohort. Several of the top co-occurrence clusters appeared to be linked to parvovirus B19, influenza, CMV and Epstein-Barr virus, according to a later analysis. While some public TCRs were present in many individuals, most TCR sequences turned up only very rarely across donors. Linkage disequilibrium might explain the correlated functional status among segregating V segments, but an unknown experimental factor could not be ruled out. A cluster of highly shared sequence variants was judged likely to be a technical artifact of the sequencing pipeline. Three of the identified cytomegalovirus-associated TCR beta chains were confirmed in vitro to be specific for cytomegalovirus antigens. Presence/absence analyses assumed roughly uniform sequencing depth across donors, an assumption that may not hold. A later analysis found that most CMV-associated TCR beta chains appeared HLA-restricted, with HLA associations seemingly driven largely by CMV exposure. A later analysis associated 16,951 TCR beta sequences with specific HLA alleles at a false discovery rate of 0.05. Because the 87-base-pair reads could not distinguish some IMGT-functional V segments, including TRBV6-2 and TRBV6-3, those segments were excluded. A further reported finding was that TCR beta sequences accurately predicted the HLA-A and HLA-B alleles for most subjects in the first cohort. In a later analysis, HLA-associated TCR beta chains were found to be more clonally expanded and to have lower generation probabilities than equally common non-associated chains. In a later analysis, TCR association rates were found to vary across HLA loci, with the most associated TCRs seen for DRB1 alleles and the fewest for HLA-C alleles.

The CDR3 has 14 amino acids, counting the end cysteine and phenylalanine. The CDR3 DNA has 42 bases and is translated from base 1. The germline V gene gives CDR1 as LGHNT and CDR2 as FRNRAP. The junction carries 14 bases between V and J, which are trimmed by 5 bases and 6 bases respectively. The chain is made from TRBV12-5 and TRBJ2-1; a weak D assignment points to TRBD2 (6 bases agree). The sample taken for sequencing was PBMCs. The receptor's source is a young man in good health and CMV-seropositive. For the CDR3, the sequence is CASGQGLLGNEQFF. The DNA is TGTGCTAGTGGTCAGGGACTCCTGGGCAATGAGCAGTTCTTC.